These T cell receptor beta chains were read from a single sample in a study of technical replicates of blood from several donors. Only in-frame clones appear in the TCRdb table, and some are missing; sequencing was by immunoSEQ multiplex PCR. The table records about 89,000 clones, approximately 94% of them present only once. What was sequenced was T cells isolated from PBMCs. The origin of the receptors is a human donor in good health. Each CDR3 is given with its conserved first and last residue. The order of the fields is D gene, J gene, V gene, clone size, CDR3 DNA, CDR3 protein. The D gene is left open where the match is weak. Size values are once, few and many counts, or a class for expanded clones, and some rows have none.

TRBD1 TRBJ2-5 TRBV6-5 - TGTGCCAGCAGTTATACAACACAGGGGGAAGAGACCCAGTACTTC CASSYTTQGEETQYF
- TRBJ1-1 TRBV9 - TGTGCCAGCAGCGTAGTTTCGGGGTATGAAGCTTTCTTT CASSVVSGYEAFF
TRBD2 TRBJ2-1 TRBV19 - TGTGCCAGTAGGGGACTAGTTGTGTATGAGCAGTTCTTC CASRGLVVYEQFF
- TRBJ1-2 TRBV6-5 - TGTGCCAGCAGTTACCGCCAGGCGCCCACTGTTGGCTACACCTTC CASSYRQAPTVGYTF
- TRBJ2-5 TRBV10-3 once TGTGCCATCAGTGAGAATGGAGGGGAAGAGACCCAGTACTTC CAISENGGEETQYF
TRBD2 TRBJ2-3 TRBV6-5 - TGTGCCAGCCGGGGACTAGCGGGTTTCACAGATACGCAGTATTTT CASRGLAGFTDTQYF
- TRBJ1-1 TRBV30 once TGTGCCTGGAGTCCCTTGGGGGGGGCGAATGAAGCTTTCTTT CAWSPLGGANEAFF
- TRBJ2-7 TRBV7-7 - TGTGCTAGCAGCTTAGGACCCGCGGGGGCGCAGCGTGACGAGCAGTACTTC CASSLGPAGAQRDEQYF
TRBD2 TRBJ2-1 TRBV7-8 once TGTGCCAGCAGCTTAGTTAGCGGGGGGCAAAACAATGAGCAGTTCTTC CASSLVSGGQNNEQFF
TRBD1 TRBJ1-5 TRBV6-6 - TGTGCCAGCAGCGACAGGGGCCGTCAGCCCCAGCATTTT CASSDRGRQPQHF
- TRBJ1-1 TRBV6-5 - TGTGCCAGCAGTTTCGGGGGGAGCACTGAAGCTTTCTTT CASSFGGSTEAFF
- TRBJ2-2 TRBV6-1 - TGTGCCAGCAGTCTTCAGGTGAACACCGGGGAGCTGTTTTTT CASSLQVNTGELFF
- TRBJ1-4 TRBV7-9 - TGTGCCAGCAGCTCATACGCCCCCGGAGATCGGGAAAAACTGTTTTTT CASSSYAPGDREKLFF
TRBD1 TRBJ2-7 TRBV7-6 - TGTGCCAGCAGCTCAACAGGGGCCTACGAGCAGTACTTC CASSSTGAYEQYF